These T cell receptor beta chains were read from a single sample in a study of CD8+CD57+ T cells in acquired aplastic anemia. TCRdb re-analysed the reads in MiXCR, keeping a single row per CDR3 protein. The repertoire includes around 430,000 distinct CDR3 sequences, around a third of them detected once, and under 0.95% sits in the top ten. Sequences were obtained from sorted CD4+, CD8+, or CD8+CD57+ T cells (not recorded which) from PBMCs. The source is a human donor with aplastic anemia. Both conserved end residues are part of each CDR3. D genes are given only for firm matches.

v_gene,d_gene,j_gene,CDR3aa
TRBV3-1,-,TRBJ2-6,CASSQSVRNSGANVLTF
TRBV6-1,-,TRBJ1-1,CASSHDGGTEAFF
TRBV7-2,-,TRBJ2-2,CASSLVLGYGELFF
TRBV19,TRBD2,TRBJ2-4,CASSGLLAEKNIQYF
TRBV2,-,TRBJ1-1,CASSEGGSNTEAFF
TRBV6-1,-,TRBJ1-6,CASSLNPPGHLNSPLHF
TRBV3-1,-,TRBJ2-7,CASSPAGGGYEQYF
TRBV7-2,TRBD2,TRBJ2-7,CASSGRVSYEQYF
TRBV6-1,-,TRBJ1-2,CASSDRFYGYTF
TRBV19,-,TRBJ2-3,CASSSGMDTDTQYF
TRBV5-6,-,TRBJ1-3,CASSLETNTIYF
TRBV20-1,-,TRBJ2-7,CSARDKARGREQYF
TRBV5-6,-,TRBJ1-1,CASRDDLLNTEAFF
TRBV19,-,TRBJ2-3,CASSITGTGTDTQYF
TRBV9,-,TRBJ2-1,CASSVEWAGSYNEQFF
TRBV10-3,-,TRBJ2-6,CAISGSGANVLTF
TRBV25-1,-,TRBJ2-7,CASSQERGAVYEQYF
TRBV10-2,-,TRBJ2-7,CASSDHTYEQYF
TRBV24-1,-,TRBJ1-5,CATSDSRVHQPQHF
TRBV15,TRBD1,TRBJ2-2,CATSRDRVFRELFF
TRBV9,-,TRBJ2-7,CASSPSRVSPYEQYF
TRBV4-2,-,TRBJ2-2,CASSQVGSNTGELFF
TRBV19,-,TRBJ1-5,CASSIRAREAQPQHF